The subject of this entry is one T cell receptor (beta chain). Its antigen remains unknown. Genes and germline are mouse. The DNA ends 4 residues before the CDR3 does, and the rest of the CDR3 is filled in from the germline J gene. The data belong to a study of CD8+ T cells in alopecia areata. Study summary: Skin was taken from roughly 6-13-month-old C3H/HeJ graft donors that had spontaneous alopecia and grafted onto approximately 7-10-week-old female C3H/HeJ mice. Findings and caveats of the study: Shared TCR sequences were less clear between patients than in mice, possibly partly from HLA diversity. Affected lesional scalp, above all in alopecia totalis/universalis, was more clonal than normal scalp. Scalp sample data also include resident alphabeta T cells from normal skin.

cDNA reverse transcribed from extracted RNA served as the sequencing template. The data were produced by immunoSEQ multiplex PCR, yet TCRdb's version contains in-frame clones alone and is incomplete. The sample was found to contain about 300,000 clones, and every one recurs. Cells that came from pooled cutaneous lymph nodes were sorted using CD4, CD8alpha, NKG2D, NKG2ACE and other markers. The CDR3 covers 15 residues. CDR1 and CDR2 from the germline V gene are LGHNA and YNLKQL (reference sequence). The sequence derives from a C3H/HeJ mouse with alopecia areata. MHC haplotype: H2-k. The chain uses TRBV5 and TRBJ2-1, with 10 bases fitting TRBD2. The sequencing sample was made of CD4+ T cells sorted from a lymph node. The CDR3 bases that were read are TGTGCCAGCAGCCACCCTGGGGGGGCGCGAGCT. Its translation: CASSHPGGARA. The whole CDR3 protein reads CASSHPGGARAEQFF.